Presented here are 26 T cell receptor beta chains from one specimen sequenced in a study of blood T cell repertoires in COVID-19. Assay used: immunoSEQ multiplex PCR; TCRdb lists only in-frame clones, some missing. Of 160,000 or so clones listed, 80% to 90% were seen once; the top ten hold 1.5% to 2%. The source material was peripheral blood. The receptors were sampled from a woman in her 50s with acute or convalescent COVID-19.

This clone came up once. The chain employs TRBV11-2 and TRBJ2-7, with 7 bases aligning to TRBD1. The CDR3 has 18 residues. Germline V CDR1 and CDR2: SGHAT, FQNNGV. With 1 base clipped from V and 1 base from J, the junction kept 13 bases outside the gene matches. The CDR3 DNA reads as TGTGCCAGCAGCTTAGGCCAGTTTAAGACAGGGAAGTCCTACGAGCAGTACTTC. Amino acid sequence: CASSLGQFKTGKSYEQYF.

The V and J genes are TRBV11-3 and TRBJ2-1; a weak D match, TRBD2 (5 bases). The germline V gene encodes CDR1 SGHNT and CDR2 YENEEA. The V and J ends lost 1 base and 5 bases respectively, with 9 bases between them. The CDR3 spans 14 residues. CDR3 sequence (DNA): TGTGCCAGCAGCTTAGGTAGCGTAGACAATGAGCAGTTCTTC. Its protein is CASSLGSVDNEQFF.

This clone has just one count. This chain's CDR3 is CASSLDTNTGELFF. CDR3 nucleotides: TGTGCCAGCAGCTTGGACACGAACACCGGGGAGCTGTTTTTT. The chain recombines TRBV5-4 with TRBJ2-2; D unresolved. Trimming took 0 bases from V and 0 from J, leaving 3 bases between them. Germline CDR1 SGHNT, CDR2 YYREEE (reference sequence). The CDR3 totals 14 residues.

DNA of the CDR3: TGTGCCAGTAGTATAGCCGAGACAGGGGCTGGAAACACCATATATTTT. Translated: CASSIAETGAGNTIYF. The chain carries TRBV19 and TRBJ1-3; 8 bases agree with TRBD1. The CDR3 has 16 residues. Germline CDR1 LNHDA, CDR2 SQIVND (reference sequence). The trim removed 1 base at V and 2 bases at J, leaving 4 bases unmatched.

This chain connects TRBV19 to TRBJ1-2; possible D gene TRBD1, 5 bases. The CDR3 is 15 residues long. With 8 bases removed from V and 3 bases from J, the gap between germline ends came to 19 bases. CDR1 is LNHDA and CDR2 is SQIVND in the germline V gene (reference sequence). The CDR3 DNA follows: TGTGCCAGTCGATACTCTACGGACACCGACTATGGCTACACCTTC. Translated: CASRYSTDTDYGYTF.

The count of this clone is one. The chain employs TRBV7-9 and TRBJ2-5; the D gene is possibly TRBD1 (6 bases). CDR3 length: 14 residues. CDR1 is SEHNR and CDR2 is FQNEAQ in the germline V gene (reference sequence). V dropped 5 bases and J dropped 0 bases, with 10 bases sitting between them. The CDR3, as DNA: TGTGCCAGCAGCCCCTACAGGGACCAAGAGACCCAGTACTTC. The encoded protein is CASSPYRDQETQYF. The full variable domain, its missing parts supplied by reference TRBV7-9 and TRBJ2-5, is DTGVSQNPRHKITKRGQNVTFRCDPISEHNRLYWYRQTLGQGPEFLTYFQNEAQLEKSRLLSDRFSAERPKGSFSTLEIQRTEQGDSAMYLCASSPYRDQETQYFGPGTRLLVL.

The chain recombines TRBV7-2 with TRBJ1-6; 8 nucleotides match TRBD1. The CDR3 is 15 amino acids. The ends lost 2 bases at V and 10 bases at J; junction bases unmatched: 7. Germline loops: CDR1 SGHTA, CDR2 FQGNSA. CDR3 DNA: TGTGCCAGCAGCTTATTTCAGGGGGCAAACTCACCCCTCCACTTT. Protein product: CASSLFQGANSPLHF.

The chain is built from TRBV29-1 and TRBJ2-7; no clear D gene. CDR3 length equals 13 residues. V was cut by 4 bases and J by 6 bases, with 16 bases left in between. Germline CDR1 SQVTM, CDR2 ANQGSEA. CDR3 amino acids: CSVASQVRAEQYF. The CDR3, as DNA: TGCAGCGTTGCAAGTCAGGTCCGAGCCGAGCAGTACTTC.

The chain joins TRBV5-1 to TRBJ2-7; weak D call: TRBD2 (6 bases). The germline CDR1 and CDR2 sequences are SGHRS and YFSETQ. The CDR3 sequence is 14 residues long. The ends were cut back, 3 bases at V and 3 bases at J, with 13 bases in the middle. CDR3 amino acids: CASSSSEGGYEQYF. CDR3 nucleotides: TGCGCCAGCAGCTCCTCGGAGGGAGGCTACGAGCAGTACTTC.

The chain has TRBV6-5 and TRBJ1-2, with D tentatively TRBD1 (6 bases). Germline V lookup: CDR1 MNHEY, CDR2 SVGAGI. V was clipped by 7 bases and J by 8 bases, with 14 bases between them. The CDR3 extends over 12 amino acids. CDR3 loop: CASTAGEGGYTF. For the CDR3, the DNA is TGTGCCAGCACCGCAGGGGAGGGAGGCTACACCTTC.

The V call is TRBV5-4, the J call TRBJ2-7; D unclear. CDR3 length: 13 amino acids. Trimming left V 0 bases short and J 4 bases short, with 8 bases between. Germline CDR1 is SGHNT and CDR2 is YYREEE (reference sequence). The CDR3 DNA is TGTGCCAGCAGCTTGGGGGCTGGGTACGAGCAGTACTTC. This encodes CASSLGAGYEQYF.

This sequence joins TRBV6-2 or TRBV6-3 and TRBJ1-5; no clear D gene. Germline V gives CDR1 MNHEY, CDR2 SVGEGT. V lost 1 base, J lost 4 bases, and 5 bases lay in between. This CDR3 has 13 residues. This CDR3 is CASSYWENQPQHF. DNA of the CDR3: TGTGCCAGCAGTTACTGGGAGAATCAGCCCCAGCATTTT.

The CDR3 nucleotides read TGCAGCGCAGACAGGGACGAAAGCGAAGCTTTCTTT. Amino acids: CSADRDESEAFF. The V gene is TRBV29-1, the J gene TRBJ1-1; 7 positions agree with TRBD1. The V gene end was trimmed by 7 bases and the J gene end by 8 bases; junction bases not matched to a gene: 10. Germline loops: CDR1 SQVTM, CDR2 ANQGSEA. The CDR3 runs to 12 residues.

The rearrangement uses TRBV4-3 and TRBJ1-1; 8 bases are a match to TRBD1. CDR1 is LGHNA, CDR2 YSLEER, per germline. V trimming: 1 base; J trimming: 11 bases; junction bases outside the gene matches: 6. The CDR3 contains 13 residues. CDR3 in DNA: TGCGCCAGCAGCCAAGTTACGGACAGGGTGGCTTTCTTT. Translation gives CASSQVTDRVAFF.

This clone has only a few counts. This chain joins TRBV6-1 and TRBJ2-2; no reliable D call. Germline V lookup: CDR1 MNHNS, CDR2 SASEGT. The CDR3 loop spans 13 amino acids. Trimming took 5 bases from V and 4 from J, leaving 8 bases between them. DNA of the CDR3: TGTGCCAGCAGTTTACAGTTCACCGGGGAGCTGTTTTTT. This codes for CASSLQFTGELFF.

Only a few counts were recorded for this clone. This rearrangement joins TRBV6-5 to TRBJ1-4; possibly TRBD1 for D (5 bases). This CDR3 is 13 amino acids long. In germline, CDR1 is MNHEY, CDR2 SVGAGI. Trimming took 4 bases from V and 6 from J, leaving 9 bases between them. The CDR3 coding sequence is TGTGCCAGCAGTTGGAGGGGAGATGAAAAACTGTTTTTT. It specifies CASSWRGDEKLFF.

V gene TRBV7-9 combines with J gene TRBJ1-2; 9 nucleotides match TRBD1. CDR1 is SEHNR and CDR2 is FQNEAQ in the germline V gene (reference sequence). The CDR3 runs to 13 residues. Trimming removed 6 bases from V and 6 bases from J; junction bases left unmatched: 5. The CDR3 here is CASSSDRGDGYTF. CDR3 bases: TGTGCCAGCAGTTCCGACAGGGGGGATGGCTACACCTTC. Complete variable domain (other parts from reference TRBV7-9 and TRBJ1-2): DTGVSQNPRHKITKRGQNVTFRCDPISEHNRLYWYRQTLGQGPEFLTYFQNEAQLEKSRLLSDRFSAERPKGSFSTLEIQRTEQGDSAMYLCASSSDRGDGYTFGSGTRLTVV.

The chain joins TRBV10-1 to TRBJ2-1; a weak D match, TRBD1 (5 bases). Germline V gene lookup returns CDR1 WNHNN and CDR2 SYGVQD (reference sequence). Trimming stripped 5 bases from V and 2 bases from J, with 13 bases between. The CDR3 runs 15 residues. DNA of the CDR3: TGCGCCAGCAGTTCGGCGGCAGGGACCTACAATGAGCAGTTCTTC. This codes for CASSSAAGTYNEQFF.

This clone appeared a few times. The genes are TRBV6-6 and TRBJ1-1; D might be TRBD1 (5 bases). Germline V gene lookup returns CDR1 MNHNY and CDR2 SVGAGI (reference sequence). With 5 bases removed from V and 4 bases from J, the gap between germline ends came to 14 bases. The CDR3 sequence is 14 residues long. DNA of the CDR3: TGTGCCAGCAGTCAGGGCAGGGTGGGCACTGAAGCTTTCTTT. This gives the protein CASSQGRVGTEAFF.

This chain uses TRBV5-1 with TRBJ2-1, with a tentative D call TRBD2 (6 bases). With 7 bases removed from V and 0 bases from J, the gap between germline ends came to 11 bases. Germline CDR1 is SGHRS and CDR2 is YFSETQ. This CDR3 contains 14 residues. The chain's CDR3 is CASGGTFSYNEQFF. CDR3 DNA: TGCGCCAGCGGGGGGACTTTCTCCTACAATGAGCAGTTCTTC. The complete variable domain, with remaining parts taken from reference TRBV5-1 and TRBJ2-1, reads KAGVTQTPRYLIKTRGQQVTLSCSPISGHRSVSWYQQTPGQGLQFLFEYFSETQRNKGNFPGRFSGRQFSNSRSEMNVSTLELGDSALYLCASGGTFSYNEQFFGPGTRLTVL.

The V gene is TRBV29-1, the J gene TRBJ1-5; 8 nucleotides align to TRBD1. CDR1 is SQVTM, CDR2 ANQGSEA, per germline. The CDR3 loop spans 12 amino acids. V was pared by 6 bases and J by 4 bases, with 2 bases of the junction left unmatched. The DNA of the CDR3 is TGCAGCGTACGACAGGGGAATCAGCCCCAGCATTTT. It codes for CSVRQGNQPQHF. Full variable domain (outside the CDR3, taken from reference TRBV29-1 and TRBJ1-5): SAVISQKPSRDICQRGTSLTIQCQVDSQVTMMFWYRQQPGQSLTLIATANQGSEATYESGFVIDKFPISRPNLTFSTLTVSNMSPEDSSIYLCSVRQGNQPQHFGDGTRLSIL.

The chain couples TRBV11-2 to TRBJ1-3; D possibly corresponds to TRBD1 (6 bases). The V end was cut by 1 base, the J end by 2 bases, with 9 bases between. The V gene's germline CDR1 is SGHAT and CDR2 FQNNGV. CDR3 size: 15 residues. DNA for the CDR3: TGTGCCAGCAGCTTAGCGGGGGGCGCTGGAAACACCATATATTTT. Its translation is CASSLAGGAGNTIYF.

The chain recombines TRBV5-6 with TRBJ2-2; 7 bases are a match to TRBD2. The CDR3 extends over 14 amino acids. Germline values: CDR1 SGHDT, CDR2 YYEEEE. V was pared by 4 bases and J by 7 bases, with 7 bases of the junction left unmatched. CDR3 in DNA: TGTGCCAGCAGCCATTGGCCGGGGGGCGGGGAGCTGTTTTTT. This codes for CASSHWPGGGELFF.

This clone occurred once. The V gene is TRBV5-4, the J gene TRBJ1-1; D is uncertain. CDR1 is SGHNT and CDR2 is YYREEE in the germline V gene (reference sequence). V gave up 0 bases and J gave up 10 bases, with 13 bases separating them. The CDR3 is 13 residues long. The CDR3 DNA sequence: TGTGCCAGCAGCTTGGAGTCTGCCGGAGTAGCTTTCTTT. It encodes CASSLESAGVAFF.

In this sample, this clone turned up a few times. This chain links TRBV12-3 or TRBV12-4 with TRBJ1-2, with D hard to call. The germline V and J ends were trimmed by 5 bases and 8 bases, with 12 bases remaining between them. The CDR3 length is 12 residues. The CDR3 protein is CASSDRGSGYTF. CDR3 nucleotide sequence: TGTGCCAGCAGTGATCGGGGTAGCGGCTACACCTTC.

The chain combines TRBV28 with TRBJ1-2; no definite D call. This CDR3 contains 13 residues. Trimming stripped 0 bases from V and 2 bases from J, with 4 bases between. Germline V CDR1 and CDR2: MDHEN, SYDVKM. CDR3 sequence (DNA): TGTGCCAGCAGTTTATGGGCAAACTATGGCTACACCTTC. It yields the protein CASSLWANYGYTF.